This T cell receptor (beta chain) was sequenced for a study of T cells after yellow fever vaccination. TCRdb re-called the 5' RACE reads through MiXCR, storing one row per CDR3 protein. The sample holds over 150,000 distinct CDR3 sequences; 6% to 7.5% are singletons and the top ten take approximately 2.5%. From germline, CDR1 is MNHEY and CDR2 SVGAGI. CDR3 length: 14 amino acids. Trimming removed 7 bases at V and 6 bases at J, with 13 bases between. This clonotype was counted ten times or more. The sequence was obtained from a young man who received the YFV17D yellow fever vaccine. Here the sequenced sample was CD4+ T cells sorted from PBMCs, taken roughly 5 days after the first yellow fever vaccination. The chain uses TRBV6-5 and TRBJ1-6; D is possibly TRBD1 (5 bases). This chain's CDR3 is CASNPRQSNSPLHF. The CDR3 bases are TGTGCCAGCAACCCGAGACAGAGTAATTCACCCCTCCACTTT.